This T cell receptor beta chain was recorded in a study of T cells after posttransplantation cyclophosphamide. Broader study findings: Later blood repertoires were often dominated by clones from the donor CD8+ memory compartment. Skin or GI-infiltrating T cells shared few TRB sequences with blood.

The assay was immunoSEQ multiplex PCR, and TCRdb's table has in-frame clones only and misses some. The specimen has some 40,000 clones, none found just once. The table lists this clone with many counts. Its antigen is not known. The CDR3 contains 13 residues. Germline V gives CDR1 SGHTS, CDR2 YDEGEE. Trimming stripped 4 bases from V and 7 bases from J, with 12 bases between. The sequencing sample was made of PBMCs. This TCR came from a man in his forties in good health, CMV-negative, and a related stem cell transplant donor. The chain carries TRBV5-8 and TRBJ1-5; possible D gene TRBD1, 6 bases. CDR3 coding DNA: TGTGCCAGCAGCCCCTTCACAGGGCAGCCCCAGCATTTT. Translated: CASSPFTGQPQHF.